The next 29 T cell receptor beta chains were all read from a single sample in a study of vaccination and CD4 T cells after COVID-19. Cultured CD4+ T cell DNA was sequenced using the Oncomine TCR Beta short-read assay. TCRdb analysed the PCR reads with MiXCR anew, one entry per CDR3 protein. Among about 22,000 distinct CDR3 sequences listed, around two fifths were seen once. What these receptors recognize is not known. Specified time point: late sampling 161 to 241 days after vaccination in a few convalescent patients. The treatment here: approximately 9-day PBMC culture with coronavirus spike peptide pools or control peptides (ViraFEST assay). Material: CD4+ T cells from blood, cultured in vitro, obtained about 7 months after SARS-CoV-2 vaccination. These receptors came from a human donor who had recovered from COVID-19.

The rearrangement links TRBV6-1 to TRBJ2-7, with 7 bases matching TRBD1. Germline CDR1 reads MNHNS; CDR2 reads SASEGT. With V trimmed by 5 bases and J by 3 bases, 19 bases remained unmatched. The CDR3 is 18 amino acids. The CDR3 DNA sequence: TGTGCCAGCAGTCCAAGGACAGGATCCTCTAGCTGGATCTACGAGCAGTACTTC. Amino acid sequence: CASSPRTGSSSWIYEQYF.

The chain uses TRBV2 and TRBJ2-3; D gene ambiguous. The V end was cut by 4 bases, the J end by 0 bases, with 11 bases between. Germline V gene data show CDR1 as SNHLY and CDR2 as FYNNEI. The CDR3 loop spans 15 amino acids. The CDR3 spells CASSVLYPSTDTQYF. DNA of the CDR3: TGTGCCAGCAGTGTCCTATACCCTAGCACAGATACGCAGTATTTT.

The CDR3 is CASRLGTSTGELFF. CDR3 nucleotides: TGTGCCAGCAGACTCGGAACGTCCACCGGGGAGCTGTTTTTT. The V and J genes are TRBV6-1 and TRBJ2-2; D not certain. Germline CDR1 is MNHNS and CDR2 is SASEGT. V shed 6 bases and J shed 4 bases, with 12 bases lying between them. CDR3 length: 14 amino acids.

This chain's CDR3 is CSAPGRGNTQYF. The CDR3 DNA reads as TGCAGTGCTCCAGGGAGGGGGAATACGCAGTATTTT. V gene TRBV20-1 combines with J gene TRBJ2-3; D perhaps matches TRBD2 (7 bases). V lost 5 bases and J 7 bases, leaving 13 bases between the germline ends. The CDR3 runs to 12 residues. Per germline, CDR1 DFQATT and CDR2 SNEGSKA (reference sequence).

The chain uses TRBV27 and TRBJ2-7; D not resolved. In germline, CDR1 is MNHEY, CDR2 SMNVEV (reference sequence). Trimming took 4 bases from V and 9 from J, leaving 19 bases between them. CDR3 length equals 14 residues. The CDR3 is CASSSVLQLGAQYF. In DNA, the CDR3 is TGTGCCAGCAGTTCCGTGTTGCAGTTGGGTGCGCAGTACTTC.

The chain recombines TRBV7-2 with TRBJ1-1; D unresolved. CDR3 size: 13 residues. Germline CDR1 and CDR2: SGHTA and FQGNSA. Trimming took 2 bases from V and 1 from J, leaving 5 bases between them. CDR3 nucleotide sequence: TGTGCCAGCAGCTTATTGCAGAACACTGAAGCTTTCTTT. It yields the protein CASSLLQNTEAFF.

The chain combines TRBV10-3 with TRBJ2-1; 8 bases agree with TRBD1. Germline loops: CDR1 ENHRY, CDR2 SYGVKD. This CDR3 contains 14 residues. The V segment lost 7 bases and the J segment 2 bases; nucleotides outside the gene matches: 4. The CDR3, as DNA: TGTGCCATCACCCTGGACAGGGCCTACAATGAGCAGTTCTTC. Amino acids: CAITLDRAYNEQFF.

J is TRBJ1-6 and V is TRBV20-1; D might be TRBD1 (5 bases). Germline assignment: CDR1 DFQATT and CDR2 SNEGSKA (reference sequence). V lost 3 bases and J lost 8, with 14 bases in between. This CDR3 is 14 amino acids long. CDR3 nucleotides: TGCAGTGCTAGCCAGGGATCGACGGATTCACCCCTCCACTTT. It is translated as CSASQGSTDSPLHF.

V gene TRBV5-4 combines with J gene TRBJ2-4, with D perhaps TRBD1 or TRBD2 (6 bases each). Looked up from germline, CDR1 is SGHNT and CDR2 is YYREEE (reference sequence). V dropped 1 base and J dropped 8 bases, with 10 bases sitting between them. The length of the CDR3 is 13 residues. This CDR3 is CASSLNREDIQYF. CDR3 coding DNA: TGTGCCAGCAGCTTGAACAGGGAGGACATTCAGTACTTC.

The chain links TRBV20-1 to TRBJ2-3, with D unresolved. V was shortened by 5 bases and J by 3 bases, with 18 bases between the two germline ends. The length of the CDR3 is 15 residues. Germline V gene lookup returns CDR1 DFQATT and CDR2 SNEGSKA (reference sequence). The CDR3 sequence is CSADSASEQTDTQYF. As DNA, the CDR3 is TGCAGTGCTGATTCGGCGTCCGAGCAGACAGATACGCAGTATTTT.

This clonotype was observed once. This chain links TRBV4-3 with TRBJ2-3; D possibly corresponds to TRBD2 (8 bases). Germline loops: CDR1 LGHNA, CDR2 YSLEER. The CDR3 is 16 amino acids. V dropped 0 bases and J dropped 3 bases, with 13 bases sitting between them. The CDR3 here is CASSQDLAGQTDTQYF. For the CDR3, the DNA is TGCGCCAGCAGCCAAGATTTAGCGGGACAGACAGATACGCAGTATTTT.

This clonotype was observed a handful of times. V gene TRBV5-1 combines with J gene TRBJ1-6, with a possible D match to TRBD1 (5 bases). CDR3 length: 14 residues. Looked up from germline, CDR1 is SGHRS and CDR2 is YFSETQ. The germline V and J ends were trimmed by 0 bases and 6 bases, with 7 bases remaining between them. CDR3: CASSLAGGNSPLHF. DNA of the CDR3: TGCGCCAGCAGCTTGGCCGGGGGTAATTCACCCCTCCACTTT.

The genes are TRBV11-3 and TRBJ2-2, with a weak D call TRBD1 (5 bases). CDR3 length equals 16 residues. V was pared by 8 bases and J by 2 bases, with 18 bases between. CDR1 SGHNT and CDR2 YENEEA come from the germline V gene. The CDR3 sequence: CASRRGGLLNTGELFF. In nucleotides, the CDR3 is TGTGCCAGCCGAAGGGGTGGCCTATTAAACACCGGGGAGCTGTTTTTT.

This clonotype was recorded a few times. In DNA form, the CDR3 reads TGTGCCATCAGGGGGCAGGGAGGTTCACCCCTCCACTTT. This encodes CAIRGQGGSPLHF. This chain uses TRBV10-3 with TRBJ1-6; TRBD1 is a possible D gene (5 bases). The CDR3 spans 13 residues. The V gene lost 6 bases and the J gene lost 9 bases, with 12 bases spanning the gap. Germline CDR1 and CDR2: ENHRY and SYGVKD.

A few counts support this clonotype. The chain combines TRBV7-3 with TRBJ2-3, with a tentative D call TRBD2 (5 bases). CDR3 length equals 15 residues. Trimming removed 1 base from V and 1 base from J, with 9 bases in between. Per the germline V gene, CDR1 is SGHTA and CDR2 is FQGTGA. The CDR3 region has the DNA TGTGCCAGCAGCTTAAATCCGCGGGGCACAGATACGCAGTATTTT. Encoded protein: CASSLNPRGTDTQYF.

The chain couples TRBV20-1 to TRBJ2-2; 10 nucleotides agree with TRBD2. There are 17 residues in the CDR3. V lost 3 bases, J lost 0 bases, and 7 bases stayed unmatched. CDR1 DFQATT and CDR2 SNEGSKA come from the germline V gene (reference sequence). CDR3 coding DNA: TGCAGTGCTAGGGTAGCGGGGGGTAATCCGAACACCGGGGAGCTGTTTTTT. Translated: CSARVAGGNPNTGELFF.

The table lists this clonotype with many counts. The chain combines TRBV6-1 with TRBJ2-5; TRBD2 agrees at 10 bases. CDR1 and CDR2 (germline): MNHNS, SASEGT. The CDR3 sequence is 13 residues long. Losses at the gene ends were 6 bases for V and 9 bases for J; bases not matched to a gene: 7. The CDR3 nucleotides are TGTGCCAGCAGGTTTACTAGCGGGGTTTCCCAGTACTTC. Translation gives CASRFTSGVSQYF.

The chain is built from TRBV7-2 and TRBJ1-5, with D unclear. Trimming took 3 bases from V and 7 from J, leaving 7 bases between them. Germline V CDR1 and CDR2: SGHTA, FQGNSA. The CDR3 has 12 residues. The CDR3 nucleotides are TGTGCCAGCAGCTTTGCGACCCAGCCCCAGCATTTT. Translating it yields CASSFATQPQHF.

This clonotype occurred a few times. At one of its ends the junction is not consistent with the germline gene, which may arise from a read error. The chain uses TRBV7-7 and TRBJ2-3, with D maybe TRBD2 (5 bases). The CDR3 spans 15 residues. The germline gives CDR1 SSHAT, CDR2 FNYEAQ (reference sequence). CDR3 amino acids: CASSFGNSVTDTQYF. The CDR3 region has the DNA TGTGCTAGCAGCTTCGGGAATAGCGTCACAGATACGCAGTATTTT.

The chain couples TRBV7-2 to TRBJ1-2; D unresolved. Germline V CDR1 and CDR2: SGHTA, FQGNSA. The CDR3 covers 16 residues. Trimming took off 1 base at V and 6 bases at J, with 18 bases between the two ends. CDR3 region: CASSLGPLMGVDGYTF. DNA of the CDR3: TGTGCCAGCAGCTTAGGACCCCTGATGGGAGTGGATGGCTACACCTTC. Complete variable domain (other parts from reference TRBV7-2 and TRBJ1-2): GAGVSQSPSNKVTEKGKDVELRCDPISGHTALYWYRQSLGQGLEFLIYFQGNSAPDKSGLPSDRFSAERTGGSVSTLTIQRTQQEDSAVYLCASSLGPLMGVDGYTFGSGTRLTVV.

J is TRBJ2-3 and V is TRBV4-2; 7 bases are a match to TRBD2. CDR3 size: 16 residues. Germline V lookup: CDR1 LGHNA, CDR2 YNFKEQ. The V gene end was trimmed by 4 bases and the J gene end by 0 bases; junction bases not matched to a gene: 7. The CDR3 DNA sequence: TGTGCCAGCAGCCTCAACAGCGGGGCGAGCACAGATACGCAGTATTTT. Translated, it gives CASSLNSGASTDTQYF.

CDR3: CASRAGSSSRYF. CDR3 sequence (DNA): TGTGCCAGCAGAGCCGGGAGCTCAAGTAGGTACTTC. V usage is TRBV2 and J usage is TRBJ2-7; D perhaps matches TRBD2 (6 bases). V was pared by 6 bases and J by 12 bases, with 18 bases between. The CDR3 consists of 12 residues. Per germline, CDR1 SNHLY and CDR2 FYNNEI.

In its sample, this clonotype was seen a few times. The chain combines TRBV20-1 with TRBJ2-7; 12 bases match TRBD1. V lost 5 bases to trimming and J lost 3 bases; unmatched junction nucleotides: 8. The length of the CDR3 is 15 residues. The germline V gene encodes CDR1 DFQATT and CDR2 SNEGSKA (reference sequence). The CDR3 sequence: CSAGSGTGGIYEQYF. The CDR3 coding sequence is TGCAGTGCTGGGAGCGGGACAGGGGGCATCTACGAGCAGTACTTC.

This clonotype was observed a handful of times. The rearrangement uses TRBV6-1 and TRBJ1-2; D perhaps matches TRBD1 (5 bases). Trimming took off 7 bases at V and 7 bases at J, with 19 bases between the two ends. There are 14 residues in the CDR3. Per germline, CDR1 MNHNS and CDR2 SASEGT. The CDR3 loop is CASTSTGTVGGYTF. The CDR3 DNA sequence: TGTGCCAGCACCTCTACCGGGACCGTGGGTGGCTACACCTTC.

Points on this clonotype: The junction differs from germline at one of its ends, possibly a read error. J is TRBJ2-7 and V is TRBV7-7; D remains ambiguous. CDR1 is SSHAT and CDR2 is FNYEAQ in the germline V gene (reference sequence). This CDR3 comprises 13 residues. The CDR3 coding sequence is TGTGCTAGCAGCCCCCTGGGTAGCCGGGAGCAGTACTTC. Amino acid sequence: CASSPLGSREQYF.

The rearrangement links TRBV6-5 to TRBJ1-6; TRBD1 agrees at 8 bases. There are 16 residues in the CDR3. Germline values: CDR1 MNHEY, CDR2 SVGAGI. V lost 0 bases and J lost 9; bases outside the gene matches: 7. The CDR3 loop is CASSYSWTGFVSPLHF. The CDR3, as DNA: TGTGCCAGCAGTTACTCCTGGACAGGGTTTGTTTCACCCCTCCACTTT.

This sequence joins TRBV12-3 or TRBV12-4 and TRBJ2-5, with D unclear. V was pared by 0 bases and J by 8 bases, with 10 bases between. The CDR3 sequence is 13 residues long. The CDR3 is CASSLAPVGTQYF. Here the CDR3 DNA reads TGTGCCAGCAGTTTAGCGCCAGTTGGTACCCAGTACTTC.

This chain uses TRBV5-6 with TRBJ1-2; 8 bases align to TRBD1. Trimming cost V 0 bases and J 8 bases; bases outside gene matches: 0. The CDR3 has 12 residues. Germline V lookup: CDR1 SGHDT, CDR2 YYEEEE. CDR3 amino acids: CASSLAGGGYTF. The CDR3, as DNA: TGTGCCAGCAGCTTGGCAGGGGGCGGCTACACCTTC.

The V call is TRBV7-2, the J call TRBJ1-1; D gene uncertain. V lost 5 bases and J lost 3, with 16 bases in between. Per germline, CDR1 SGHTA and CDR2 FQGNSA. This CDR3 has 15 amino acids. CDR3 protein: CASSLLPGVDTEAFF. DNA for the CDR3: TGTGCCAGCAGCCTATTACCGGGTGTGGACACTGAAGCTTTCTTT.